This entry concerns a single T cell receptor beta chain. The antigen remains unidentified. The record originates from a study of cytomegalovirus exposure and HLA in healthy donors. The CDR3 covers 14 residues. Trimming removed 7 bases at V and 2 bases at J, with 14 bases between. Germline V gene data show CDR1 as MDHEN and CDR2 as SYDVKM. Study-level findings and limits: Segments of the TCR beta V type were, in most cases, productive about 87% or about 30% of the time in an earlier analysis.

With 60 Vbeta and 13 Jbeta primers, the PCR was carried out. Clones were sequenced by immunoSEQ multiplex PCR, and TCRdb holds only the in-frame ones, with some missing. The profile shows 95,000 to 110,000 clones, about 80% of them singletons. The sequenced sample consisted of PBMCs. This receptor was identified in a woman aged 35 to 49 in good health and CMV-seronegative. The V gene is TRBV28, the J gene TRBJ1-2, with D tentatively TRBD1 (5 bases). The CDR3 DNA sequence: TGTGCCAGCACCCGGGGGGACTCAAACTATGGCTACACCTTC. It encodes CASTRGDSNYGYTF.